This entry describes one T cell receptor beta chain. Its antigen is as yet unknown. The sample comes from a study of blood T cells in healthy people across ages. Points from the study as a whole: Expanded clonotype shifts may have been confounded, as the donors had an unknown CMV status. Researchers said unsorted PBMCs prevented a conclusive naive versus antigen-experienced comparison.

A second PCR of roughly 7 to 11 cycles used a sample-barcoded 5' primer and a J-beta primer mix. In TCRdb, the 5' RACE reads were re-called with MiXCR into one record per CDR3 protein. The table lists around 1,000,000 distinct CDR3 sequences, 35% to 45% of them singletons. With 2 bases clipped from V and 9 bases from J, the junction kept 16 bases outside the gene matches. This CDR3 has 17 amino acids. Germline loops: CDR1 MNHNY, CDR2 SVGAGI (reference sequence). The rearrangement joins TRBV6-6 to TRBJ2-1; 7 bases match TRBD2. The clonotype was recovered from a young man in good health. Sequences were obtained from blood. This CDR3 is CASSYPPGAGVVSEQFF. CDR3 bases: TGTGCCAGCAGTTACCCGCCAGGCGCGGGGGTGGTGAGTGAGCAGTTCTTC.